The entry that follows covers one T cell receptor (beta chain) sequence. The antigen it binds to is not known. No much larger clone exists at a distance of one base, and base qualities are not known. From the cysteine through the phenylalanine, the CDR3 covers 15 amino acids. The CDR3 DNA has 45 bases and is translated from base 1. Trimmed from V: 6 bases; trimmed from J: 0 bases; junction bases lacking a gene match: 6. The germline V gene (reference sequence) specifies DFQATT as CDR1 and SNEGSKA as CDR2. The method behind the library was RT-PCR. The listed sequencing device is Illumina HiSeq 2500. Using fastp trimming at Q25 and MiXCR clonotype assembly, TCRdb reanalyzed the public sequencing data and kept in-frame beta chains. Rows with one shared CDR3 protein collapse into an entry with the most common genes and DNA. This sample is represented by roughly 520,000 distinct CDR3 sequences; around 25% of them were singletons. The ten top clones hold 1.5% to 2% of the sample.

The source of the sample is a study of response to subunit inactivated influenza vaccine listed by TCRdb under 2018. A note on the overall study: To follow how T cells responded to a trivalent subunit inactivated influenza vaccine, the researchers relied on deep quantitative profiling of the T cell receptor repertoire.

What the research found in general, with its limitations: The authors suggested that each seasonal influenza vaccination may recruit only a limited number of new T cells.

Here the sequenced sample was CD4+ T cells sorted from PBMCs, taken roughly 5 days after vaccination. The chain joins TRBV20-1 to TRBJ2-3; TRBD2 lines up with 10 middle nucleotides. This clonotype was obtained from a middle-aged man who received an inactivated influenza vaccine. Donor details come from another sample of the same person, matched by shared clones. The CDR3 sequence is CSAWTSGASTDTQYF. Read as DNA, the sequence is TGCAGTGCCTGGACTAGCGGAGCTAGCACAGATACGCAGTATTTT.